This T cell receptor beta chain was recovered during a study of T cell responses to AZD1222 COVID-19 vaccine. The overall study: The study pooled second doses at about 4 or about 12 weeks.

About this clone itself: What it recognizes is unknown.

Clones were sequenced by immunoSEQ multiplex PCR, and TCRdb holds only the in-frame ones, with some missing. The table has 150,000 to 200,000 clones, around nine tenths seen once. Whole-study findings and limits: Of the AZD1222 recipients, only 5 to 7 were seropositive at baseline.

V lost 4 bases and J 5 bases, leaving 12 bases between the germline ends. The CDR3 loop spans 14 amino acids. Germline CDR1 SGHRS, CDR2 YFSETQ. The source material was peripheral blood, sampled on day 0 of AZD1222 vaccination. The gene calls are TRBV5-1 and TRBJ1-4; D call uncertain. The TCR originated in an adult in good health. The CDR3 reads CASSGSGVNEKLFF. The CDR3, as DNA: TGCGCCAGCAGCGGGTCCGGGGTCAATGAAAAACTGTTTTTT.